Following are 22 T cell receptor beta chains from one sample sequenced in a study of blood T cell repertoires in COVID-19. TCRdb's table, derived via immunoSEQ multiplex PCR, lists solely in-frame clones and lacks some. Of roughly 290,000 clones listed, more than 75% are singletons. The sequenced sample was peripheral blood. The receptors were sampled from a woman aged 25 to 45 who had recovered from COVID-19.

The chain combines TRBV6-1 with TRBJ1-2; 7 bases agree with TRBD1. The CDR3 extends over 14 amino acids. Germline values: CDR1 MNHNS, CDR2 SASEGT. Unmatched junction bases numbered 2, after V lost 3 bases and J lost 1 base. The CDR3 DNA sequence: TGTGCCAGCAGTGACCGACAGGGTAACTATGGCTACACCTTC. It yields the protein CASSDRQGNYGYTF.

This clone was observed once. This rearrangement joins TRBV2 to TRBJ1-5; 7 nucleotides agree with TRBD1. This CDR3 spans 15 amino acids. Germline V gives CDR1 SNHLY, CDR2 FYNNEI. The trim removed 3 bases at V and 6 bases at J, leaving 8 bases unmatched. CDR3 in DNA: TGTGCCAGCAGTGAGTTACAGGGGTCTCGTCAGCCCCAGCATTTT. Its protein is CASSELQGSRQPQHF.

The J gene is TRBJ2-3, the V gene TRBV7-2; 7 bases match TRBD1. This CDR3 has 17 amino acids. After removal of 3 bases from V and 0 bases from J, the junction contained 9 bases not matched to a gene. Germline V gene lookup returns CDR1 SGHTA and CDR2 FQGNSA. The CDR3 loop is CASSFTGRGFSTDTQYF. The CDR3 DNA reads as TGTGCCAGCAGCTTTACCGGCAGGGGGTTTAGCACAGATACGCAGTATTTT.

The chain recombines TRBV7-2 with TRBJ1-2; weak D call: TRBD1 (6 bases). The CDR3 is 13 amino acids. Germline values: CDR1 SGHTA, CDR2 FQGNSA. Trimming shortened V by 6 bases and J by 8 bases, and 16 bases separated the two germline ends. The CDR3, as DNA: TGTGCCAGCAGAATCGACAGGTCCAGGGGCTACACCTTC. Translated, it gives CASRIDRSRGYTF. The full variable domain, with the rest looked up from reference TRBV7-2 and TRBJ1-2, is GAGVSQSPSNKVTEKGKDVELRCDPISGHTALYWYRQSLGQGLEFLIYFQGNSAPDKSGLPSDRFSAERTGGSVSTLTIQRTQQEDSAVYLCASRIDRSRGYTFGSGTRLTVV.

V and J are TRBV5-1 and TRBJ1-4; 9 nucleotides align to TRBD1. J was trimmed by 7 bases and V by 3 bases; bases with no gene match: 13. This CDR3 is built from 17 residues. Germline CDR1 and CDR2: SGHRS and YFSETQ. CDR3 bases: TGCGCCAGCAGCTCGAAACGGGACAGGGAAGGCGCTGAAAAACTGTTTTTT. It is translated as CASSSKRDREGAEKLFF.

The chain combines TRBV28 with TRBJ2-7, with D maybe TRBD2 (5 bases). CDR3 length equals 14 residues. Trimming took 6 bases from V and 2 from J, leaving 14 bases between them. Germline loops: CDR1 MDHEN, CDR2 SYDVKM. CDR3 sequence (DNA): TGTGCCAGCAGGGACTGGGATCAAACCTACGAGCAGTACTTC. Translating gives CASRDWDQTYEQYF.

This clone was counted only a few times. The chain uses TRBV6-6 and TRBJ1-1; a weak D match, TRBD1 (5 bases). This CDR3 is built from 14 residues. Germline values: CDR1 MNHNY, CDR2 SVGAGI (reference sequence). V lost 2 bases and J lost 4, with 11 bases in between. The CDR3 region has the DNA TGTGCCAGCAGTTACAGGGCACAGGCCACTGAAGCTTTCTTT. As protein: CASSYRAQATEAFF.

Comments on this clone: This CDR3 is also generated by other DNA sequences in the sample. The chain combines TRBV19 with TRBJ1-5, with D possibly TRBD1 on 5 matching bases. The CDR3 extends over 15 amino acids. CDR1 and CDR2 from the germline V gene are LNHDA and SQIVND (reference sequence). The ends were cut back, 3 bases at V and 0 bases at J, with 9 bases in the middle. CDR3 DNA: TGTGCCAGTAGTATCGACAGCTATAGCAATCAGCCCCAGCATTTT. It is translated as CASSIDSYSNQPQHF.

In nucleotides, the CDR3 is TGTGCCAGCAGTGAAACCGCAGGGAACTATGGCTACACCTTC. Translating gives CASSETAGNYGYTF. This chain links TRBV6-1 with TRBJ1-2; TRBD1 might be the D (5 bases). The CDR3 runs to 14 residues. Germline assignment: CDR1 MNHNS and CDR2 SASEGT. V lost 2 bases and J 2 bases, leaving 9 bases between the germline ends.

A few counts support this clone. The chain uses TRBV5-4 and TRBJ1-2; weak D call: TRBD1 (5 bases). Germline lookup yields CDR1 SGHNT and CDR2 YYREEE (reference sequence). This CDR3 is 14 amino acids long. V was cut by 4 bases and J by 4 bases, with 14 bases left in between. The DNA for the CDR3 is TGTGCCAGCAGCCCTAGACAGCCTGGCTATGGCTACACCTTC. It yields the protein CASSPRQPGYGYTF.

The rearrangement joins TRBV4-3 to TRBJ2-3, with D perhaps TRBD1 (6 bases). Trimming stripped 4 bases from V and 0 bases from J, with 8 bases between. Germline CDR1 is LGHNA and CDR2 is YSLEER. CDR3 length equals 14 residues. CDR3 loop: CASSLQGSTDTQYF. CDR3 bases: TGCGCCAGCAGCCTACAGGGCAGCACAGATACGCAGTATTTT.

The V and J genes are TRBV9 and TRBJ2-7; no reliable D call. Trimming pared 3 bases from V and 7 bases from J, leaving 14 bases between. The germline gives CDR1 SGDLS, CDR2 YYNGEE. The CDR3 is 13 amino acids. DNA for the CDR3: TGTGCCAGCAGCGGGCCTCCCAACCGAGAGCAGTACTTC. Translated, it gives CASSGPPNREQYF.

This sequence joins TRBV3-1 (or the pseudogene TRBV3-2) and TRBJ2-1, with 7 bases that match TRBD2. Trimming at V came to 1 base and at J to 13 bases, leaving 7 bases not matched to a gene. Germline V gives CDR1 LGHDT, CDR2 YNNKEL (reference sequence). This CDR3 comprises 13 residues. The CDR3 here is CASSQASGSYQFF. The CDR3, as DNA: TGTGCCAGCAGCCAAGCTAGCGGATCTTATCAGTTCTTC.

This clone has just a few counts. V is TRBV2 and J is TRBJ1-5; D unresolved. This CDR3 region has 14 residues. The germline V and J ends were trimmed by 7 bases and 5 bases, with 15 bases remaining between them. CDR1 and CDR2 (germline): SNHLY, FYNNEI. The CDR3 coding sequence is TGTGCCAGCAAGGAGAGCGTTACCTATCAGCCCCAGCATTTT. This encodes CASKESVTYQPQHF.

DNA of the CDR3: TGTGCCAGCTTTCAGGAATCTAGCACAGATACGCAGTATTTT. Residues: CASFQESSTDTQYF. The V call is TRBV2, the J call TRBJ2-3; no reliable D call. CDR3 length: 14 residues. V dropped 8 bases and J dropped 0 bases, with 12 bases sitting between them. Per the germline V gene, CDR1 is SNHLY and CDR2 is FYNNEI.

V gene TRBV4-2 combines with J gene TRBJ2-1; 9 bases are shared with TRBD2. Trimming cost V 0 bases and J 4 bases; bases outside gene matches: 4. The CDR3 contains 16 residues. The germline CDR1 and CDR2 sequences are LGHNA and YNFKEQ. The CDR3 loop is CASSQDGGGDYNEQFF. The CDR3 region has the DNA TGTGCCAGCAGCCAAGACGGCGGGGGGGATTACAATGAGCAGTTCTTC.

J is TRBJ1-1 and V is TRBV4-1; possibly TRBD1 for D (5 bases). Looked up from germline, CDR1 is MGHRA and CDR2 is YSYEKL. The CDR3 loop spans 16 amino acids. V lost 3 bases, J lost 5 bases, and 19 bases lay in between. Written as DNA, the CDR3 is TGCGCCAGCAGCCAGGAGCCGGGGGGGGGTAGGACTGAAGCTTTCTTT. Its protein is CASSQEPGGGRTEAFF.

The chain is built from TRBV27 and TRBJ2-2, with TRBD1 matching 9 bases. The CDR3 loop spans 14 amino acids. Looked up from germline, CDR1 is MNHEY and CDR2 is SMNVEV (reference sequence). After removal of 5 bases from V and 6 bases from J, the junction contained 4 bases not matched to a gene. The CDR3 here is CASSPGQGPGELFF. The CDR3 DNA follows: TGTGCCAGCAGTCCCGGACAGGGGCCCGGGGAGCTGTTTTTT.

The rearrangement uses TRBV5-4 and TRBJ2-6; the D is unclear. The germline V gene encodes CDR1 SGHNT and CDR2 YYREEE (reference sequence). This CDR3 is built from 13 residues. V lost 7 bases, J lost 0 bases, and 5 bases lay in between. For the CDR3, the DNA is TGTGCCAGCGGCATCTCTGGGGCCAACGTCCTGACTTTC. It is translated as CASGISGANVLTF.

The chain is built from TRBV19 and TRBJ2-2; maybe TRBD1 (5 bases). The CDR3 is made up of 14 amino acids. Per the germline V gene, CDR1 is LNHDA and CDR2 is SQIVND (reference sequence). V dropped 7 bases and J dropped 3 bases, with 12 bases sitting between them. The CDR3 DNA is TGTGCCAGTAATGTGGGGCAGGACACCGGGGAGCTGTTTTTT. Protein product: CASNVGQDTGELFF. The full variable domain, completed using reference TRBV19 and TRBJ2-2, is DGGITQSPKYLFRKEGQNVTLSCEQNLNHDAMYWYRQDPGQGLRLIYYSQIVNDFQKGDIAEGYSVSREKKESFPLTVTSAQKNPTAFYLCASNVGQDTGELFFGEGSRLTVL.

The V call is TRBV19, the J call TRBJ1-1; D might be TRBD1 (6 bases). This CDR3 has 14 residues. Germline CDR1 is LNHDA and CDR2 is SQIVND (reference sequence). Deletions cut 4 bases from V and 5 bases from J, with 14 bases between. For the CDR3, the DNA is TGTGCCAGTAGTACGACAGGTTTTCGGACTGAAGCTTTCTTT. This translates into CASSTTGFRTEAFF.

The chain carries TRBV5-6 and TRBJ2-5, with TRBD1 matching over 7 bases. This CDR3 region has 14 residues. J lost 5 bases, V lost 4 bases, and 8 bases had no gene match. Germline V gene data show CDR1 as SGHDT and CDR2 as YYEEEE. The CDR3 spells CASSIAQGTETQYF. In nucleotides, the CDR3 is TGTGCCAGCAGCATTGCACAGGGGACCGAGACCCAGTACTTC.